Below, 3 T cell receptor beta chains from the same sample are listed, as sequenced in a study of T cells after yellow fever vaccination. MiXCR, applied by TCRdb to the 5' RACE reads, yields one record per CDR3 protein. The table lists approximately 260,000 distinct CDR3 sequences, 10% to 15% of them singletons. Source: CD4+ T cells sorted from PBMCs, taken 45 days after the yellow fever booster vaccination. The receptor source for this set is a man between 25 and 39 years old who received the YFV17D yellow fever vaccine.

The chain is built from TRBV20-1 and TRBJ2-7; D tentatively reads TRBD1 or TRBD2 (5 bases each). The germline CDR1 and CDR2 sequences are DFQATT and SNEGSKA (reference sequence). The V end lost 4 bases, the J end lost 5 bases, and 24 bases lay between the germline ends. The CDR3 covers 16 residues. CDR3 sequence: CSATRGTVTARDEQYF. CDR3 DNA sequence: TGCAGTGCTACCAGAGGGACCGTGACAGCAAGGGACGAGCAGTACTTC.

V gene TRBV7-2 combines with J gene TRBJ2-2; TRBD2 matches 7 bases. The V segment lost 1 base and the J segment 7 bases; nucleotides outside the gene matches: 0. The CDR3 extends over 13 amino acids. Germline V gives CDR1 SGHTA, CDR2 FQGNSA. This chain's CDR3 is CASSLGTSGELFF. The DNA for the CDR3 is TGTGCCAGCAGCTTAGGGACTAGCGGGGAGCTGTTTTTT.

The rearrangement joins TRBV20-1 to TRBJ2-5, with 7 positions matching TRBD2. V was clipped by 0 bases and J by 5 bases; unmatched bases: 6. CDR3 length: 14 residues. The germline V gene encodes CDR1 DFQATT and CDR2 SNEGSKA (reference sequence). CDR3 amino acids: CSARDWGGGETQYF. As DNA, the CDR3 is TGCAGTGCTAGAGATTGGGGGGGAGGGGAGACCCAGTACTTC.